This T cell receptor beta chain was sequenced during a study of blood T cell repertoires in COVID-19. The CDR3 spans 15 residues. The junction had 6 bases not matched to a gene; V was cut back by 6 bases and J by 4 bases. Germline V gene lookup returns CDR1 KGHDR and CDR2 SFDVKD. Only in-frame clones appear in the TCRdb table, and some are missing; sequencing was by immunoSEQ multiplex PCR. The data show roughly 400,000 clones, with approximately 91% seen just once and 1.4% held by the top ten. This TCR came from a woman younger than 35 who had been exposed to COVID-19. The sample taken for sequencing was PBMCs or T cells enriched from blood (not recorded which). This rearrangement joins TRBV24-1 to TRBJ2-1, with 9 bases fitting TRBD1. CDR3 nucleotide sequence: TGTGCCACCAGTCGGACAGGGGCCGCATACAATGAGCAGTTCTTC. Translation gives CATSRTGAAYNEQFF.